The clone carrying this T cell receptor (beta chain) was seen a few times. The antigen remains unidentified. This beta chain represents an off-target read in a library built for alpha chains; its size is of limited meaning. The CDR3 covers 12 residues. The germline V and J ends were trimmed by 7 bases and 3 bases, with 7 bases remaining between them. The germline CDR1 and CDR2 sequences are MNHEY and SVGEGT. The data belong to a study of spatial heterogeneity in lung cancer. Whole-study results and caveats: The study found ubiquitous expanded tumor TCRs in blood more at resection than follow-up.

Using its own MiXCR run on the 5' RACE reads, TCRdb lists one record per CDR3 protein. The repertoire consists of roughly 860 distinct CDR3 sequences, with about 13% occurring once and the leading ten covering roughly 38%. Stated time point: sample taken at primary tumor resection. Whole RNA from tumor, nontumor lung or frozen PBMC was sequenced unsorted. The chain is built from TRBV6-2 or TRBV6-3 and TRBJ1-5, with no clear D. Sequencing used PBMCs, obtained at surgery. This TCR came from a male donor with early-stage non-small cell lung cancer. DNA of the CDR3: TGTGCCAGCAACATCCCCAATCAGCCCCAGCATTTT. Encoded protein: CASNIPNQPQHF.